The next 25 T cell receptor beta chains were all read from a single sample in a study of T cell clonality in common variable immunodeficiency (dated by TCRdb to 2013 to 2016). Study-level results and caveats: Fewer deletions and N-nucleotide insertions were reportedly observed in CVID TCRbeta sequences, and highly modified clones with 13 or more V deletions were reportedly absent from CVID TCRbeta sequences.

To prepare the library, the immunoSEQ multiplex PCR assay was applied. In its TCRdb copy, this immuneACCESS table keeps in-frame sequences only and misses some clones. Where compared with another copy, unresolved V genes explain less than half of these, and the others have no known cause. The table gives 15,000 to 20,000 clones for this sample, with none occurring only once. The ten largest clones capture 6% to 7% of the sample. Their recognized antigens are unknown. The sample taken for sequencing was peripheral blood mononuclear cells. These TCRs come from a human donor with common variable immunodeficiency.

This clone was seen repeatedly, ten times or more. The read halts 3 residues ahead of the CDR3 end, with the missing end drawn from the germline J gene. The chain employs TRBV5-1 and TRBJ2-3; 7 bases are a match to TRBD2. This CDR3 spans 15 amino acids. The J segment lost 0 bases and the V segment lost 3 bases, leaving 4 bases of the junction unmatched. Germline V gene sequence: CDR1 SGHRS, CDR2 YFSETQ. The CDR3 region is CASSSQAGSTDTQYF. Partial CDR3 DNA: TGCGCCAGCAGCTCCCAAGCGGGAAGCACAGATACG.

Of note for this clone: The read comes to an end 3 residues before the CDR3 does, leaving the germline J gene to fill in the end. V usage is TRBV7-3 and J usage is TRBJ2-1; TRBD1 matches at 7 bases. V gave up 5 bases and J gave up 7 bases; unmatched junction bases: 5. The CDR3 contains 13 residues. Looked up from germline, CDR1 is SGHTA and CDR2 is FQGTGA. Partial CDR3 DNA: TGTGCCAGCAGCCCGACAGGGAATAATGAG. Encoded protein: CASSPTGNNE. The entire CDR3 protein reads CASSPTGNNEQFF.

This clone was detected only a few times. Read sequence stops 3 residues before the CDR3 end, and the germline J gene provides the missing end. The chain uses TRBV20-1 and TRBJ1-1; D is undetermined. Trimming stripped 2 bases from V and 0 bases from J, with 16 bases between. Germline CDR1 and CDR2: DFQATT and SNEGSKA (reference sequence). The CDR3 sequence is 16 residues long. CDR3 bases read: TGCAGTGCTAGAAAAGCGGCCACTACTTTGAACACTGAA. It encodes CSARKAATTLNTE. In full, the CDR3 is CSARKAATTLNTEAFF.

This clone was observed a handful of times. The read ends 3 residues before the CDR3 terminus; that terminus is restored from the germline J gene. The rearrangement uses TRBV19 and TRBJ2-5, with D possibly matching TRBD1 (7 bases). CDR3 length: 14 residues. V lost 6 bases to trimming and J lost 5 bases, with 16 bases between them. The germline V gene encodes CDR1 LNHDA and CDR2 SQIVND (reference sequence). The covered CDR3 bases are TGTGCCAGTAGGAGACAGGGAGGAGACGAGACC. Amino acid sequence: CASRRQGGDET. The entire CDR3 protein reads CASRRQGGDETQYF.

Partial CDR3 DNA: TGCGCCAGCAGCTTGAACACAGGGGGGACTGAA. Translated: CASSLNTGGTE. The full CDR3 is CASSLNTGGTEAFF. The chain links TRBV5-1 to TRBJ1-1; 8 nucleotides line up with TRBD1. The CDR3 extends 3 residues past the end of the read, so its final part is completed from the germline J gene. CDR1 is SGHRS, CDR2 YFSETQ, per germline. V was clipped by 1 base and J by 5 bases; unmatched bases: 4. The CDR3 runs 14 residues.

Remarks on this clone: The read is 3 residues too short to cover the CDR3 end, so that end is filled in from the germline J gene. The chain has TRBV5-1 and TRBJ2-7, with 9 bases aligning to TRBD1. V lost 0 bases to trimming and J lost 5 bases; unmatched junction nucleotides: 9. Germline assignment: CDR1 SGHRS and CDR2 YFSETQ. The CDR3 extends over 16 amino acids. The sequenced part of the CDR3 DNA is TGCGCCAGCAGCTTGGTGAGTGGGACAGGGAGGAACGAG. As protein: CASSLVSGTGRNE. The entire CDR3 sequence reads CASSLVSGTGRNEQYF. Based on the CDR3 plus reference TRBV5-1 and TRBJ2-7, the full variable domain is KAGVTQTPRYLIKTRGQQVTLSCSPISGHRSVSWYQQTPGQGLQFLFEYFSETQRNKGNFPGRFSGRQFSNSRSEMNVSTLELGDSALYLCASSLVSGTGRNEQYFGPGTRLTVT.

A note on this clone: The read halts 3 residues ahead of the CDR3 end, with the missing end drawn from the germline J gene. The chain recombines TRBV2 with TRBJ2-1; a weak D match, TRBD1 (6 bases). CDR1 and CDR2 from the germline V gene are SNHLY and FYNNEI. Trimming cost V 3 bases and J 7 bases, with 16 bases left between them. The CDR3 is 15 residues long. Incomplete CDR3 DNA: TGTGCCAGCAGTGAGACAGGAAGGAACAGGAATGAG. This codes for CASSETGRNRNE. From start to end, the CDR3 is CASSETGRNRNEQFF.

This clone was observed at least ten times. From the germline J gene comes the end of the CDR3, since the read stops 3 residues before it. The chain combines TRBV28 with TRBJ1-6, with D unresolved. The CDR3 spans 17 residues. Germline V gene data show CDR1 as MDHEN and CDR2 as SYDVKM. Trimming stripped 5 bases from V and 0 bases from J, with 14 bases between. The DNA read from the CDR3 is TGTGCCAGCAGTCCATATTCGGGGAGCTCCTATAATTCACCC. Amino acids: CASSPYSGSSYNSP. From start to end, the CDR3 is CASSPYSGSSYNSPLHF.

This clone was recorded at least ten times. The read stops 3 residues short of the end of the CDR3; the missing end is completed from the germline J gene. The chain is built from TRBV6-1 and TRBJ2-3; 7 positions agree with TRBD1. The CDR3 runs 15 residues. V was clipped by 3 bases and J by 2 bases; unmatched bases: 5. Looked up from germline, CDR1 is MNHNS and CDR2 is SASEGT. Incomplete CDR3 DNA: TGTGCCAGCAGTGATATGACAGGGCACACAGATACG. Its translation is CASSDMTGHTDT. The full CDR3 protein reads CASSDMTGHTDTQYF.

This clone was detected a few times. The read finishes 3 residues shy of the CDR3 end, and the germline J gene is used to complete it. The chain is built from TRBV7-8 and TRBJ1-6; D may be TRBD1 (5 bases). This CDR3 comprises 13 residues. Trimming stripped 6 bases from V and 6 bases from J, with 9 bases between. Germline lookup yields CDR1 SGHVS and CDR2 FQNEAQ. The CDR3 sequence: CASRGRANSPLHF. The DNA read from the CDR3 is TGTGCCAGCAGGGGCAGGGCTAATTCACCC.

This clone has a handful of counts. CDR3 loop: CASSTTSGPYNEQFF. Partial CDR3 DNA: TGTGCCAGCAGTACGACTAGCGGGCCCTACAATGAG. The gene calls are TRBV6-2 or TRBV6-3 and TRBJ2-1; 10 bases map to TRBD2. The CDR3 is cut off 3 residues early in the read; its end comes from the germline J gene. The CDR3 consists of 15 residues. Germline values: CDR1 MNHEY, CDR2 SVGEGT. Germline trimming cut 5 bases from V and 2 bases from J; bases unmatched to any gene: 3.

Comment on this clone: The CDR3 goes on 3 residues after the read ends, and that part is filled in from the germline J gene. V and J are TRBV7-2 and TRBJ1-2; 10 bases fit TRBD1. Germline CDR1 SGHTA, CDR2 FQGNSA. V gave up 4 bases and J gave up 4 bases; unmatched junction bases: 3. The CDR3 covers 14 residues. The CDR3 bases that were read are TGTGCCAGCAGCTCGTGGACAGGGGGCTATGGC. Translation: CASSSWTGGYG. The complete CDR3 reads CASSSWTGGYGYTF.

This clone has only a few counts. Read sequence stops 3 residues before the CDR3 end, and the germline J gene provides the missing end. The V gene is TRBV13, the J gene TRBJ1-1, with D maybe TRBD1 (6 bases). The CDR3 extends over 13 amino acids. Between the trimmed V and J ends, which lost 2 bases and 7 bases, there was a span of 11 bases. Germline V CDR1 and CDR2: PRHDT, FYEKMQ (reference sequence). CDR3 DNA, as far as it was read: TGTGCCAGCAGCTTATCTCTAGGGGGTGAA. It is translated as CASSLSLGGE. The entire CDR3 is CASSLSLGGEAFF.

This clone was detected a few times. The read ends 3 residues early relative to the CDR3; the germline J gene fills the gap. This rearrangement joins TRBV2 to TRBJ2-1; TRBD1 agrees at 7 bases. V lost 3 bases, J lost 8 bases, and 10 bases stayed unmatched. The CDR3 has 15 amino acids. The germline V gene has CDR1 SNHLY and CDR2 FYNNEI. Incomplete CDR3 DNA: TGTGCCAGCAGTGAGACAGGGAACCCAAAGGATGAG. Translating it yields CASSETGNPKDE. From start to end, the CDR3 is CASSETGNPKDEQFF.

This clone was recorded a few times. Incomplete CDR3 DNA: TGTGCCAGCTCACCAGCGGGGGCCTCCTACGAG. It yields the protein CASSPAGASYE. The entire CDR3 sequence reads CASSPAGASYEQYF. The chain combines TRBV18 with TRBJ2-7; a possible D gene is TRBD2 (7 bases). The sequence runs out 3 residues before the end of the CDR3; the remainder is reconstructed from the germline J gene. Germline loops: CDR1 KGHSH, CDR2 LQKENI. With 2 bases removed from V and 0 bases from J, the gap between germline ends came to 8 bases. The CDR3 loop spans 14 amino acids.

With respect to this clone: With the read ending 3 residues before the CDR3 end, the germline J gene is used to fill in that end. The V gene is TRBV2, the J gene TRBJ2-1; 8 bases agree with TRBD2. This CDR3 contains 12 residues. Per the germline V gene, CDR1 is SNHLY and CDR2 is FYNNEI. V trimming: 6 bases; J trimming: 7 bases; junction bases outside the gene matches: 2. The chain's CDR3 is CASSGGGNEQFF. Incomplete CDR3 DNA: TGTGCCAGCAGCGGCGGGGGGAATGAG.

This CDR3 reads CASKAGSRFHIQYF. The CDR3 bases that were read are TGTGCCAGTAAAGCAGGATCCCGGTTTCACATT. The chain uses TRBV19 and TRBJ2-4; D is unresolved. From the germline J gene comes the end of the CDR3, since the read stops 3 residues before it. V lost 7 bases to trimming and J lost 8 bases, with 18 bases between them. The germline gives CDR1 LNHDA, CDR2 SQIVND (reference sequence). This CDR3 is 14 amino acids long.

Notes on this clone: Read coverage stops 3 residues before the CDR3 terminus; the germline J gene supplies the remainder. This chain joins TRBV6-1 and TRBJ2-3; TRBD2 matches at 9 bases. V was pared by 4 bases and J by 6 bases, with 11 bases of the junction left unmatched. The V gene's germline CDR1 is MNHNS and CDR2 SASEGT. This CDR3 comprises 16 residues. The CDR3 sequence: CASSGPPGLAYDTQYF. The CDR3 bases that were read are TGTGCCAGCAGTGGGCCTCCGGGACTAGCATATGATACG.

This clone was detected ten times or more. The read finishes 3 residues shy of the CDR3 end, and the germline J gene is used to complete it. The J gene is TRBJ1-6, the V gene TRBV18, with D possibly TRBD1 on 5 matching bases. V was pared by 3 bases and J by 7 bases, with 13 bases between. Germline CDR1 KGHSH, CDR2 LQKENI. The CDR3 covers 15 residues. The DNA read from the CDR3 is TGTGCCAGCTCACCTGAACAGGCTTTAAATTCACCC. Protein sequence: CASSPEQALNSP. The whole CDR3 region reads CASSPEQALNSPLHF.

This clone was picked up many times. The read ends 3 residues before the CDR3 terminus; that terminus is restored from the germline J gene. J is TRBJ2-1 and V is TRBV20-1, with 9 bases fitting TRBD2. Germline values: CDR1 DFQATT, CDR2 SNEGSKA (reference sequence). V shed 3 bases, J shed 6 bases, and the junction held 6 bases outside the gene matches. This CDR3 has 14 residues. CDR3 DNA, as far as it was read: TGCAGTGCTAGTTATGCGGGAGGGAGCAATGAG. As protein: CSASYAGGSNE. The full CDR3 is CSASYAGGSNEQFF.

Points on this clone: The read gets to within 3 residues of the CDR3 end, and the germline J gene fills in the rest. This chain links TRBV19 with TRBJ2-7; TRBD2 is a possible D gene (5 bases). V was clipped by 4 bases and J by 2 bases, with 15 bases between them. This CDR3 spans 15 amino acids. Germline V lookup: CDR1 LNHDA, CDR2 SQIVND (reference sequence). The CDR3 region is CASSTRRGTAYEQYF. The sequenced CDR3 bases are TGTGCCAGTAGTACCCGCCGGGGTACCGCCTACGAG.

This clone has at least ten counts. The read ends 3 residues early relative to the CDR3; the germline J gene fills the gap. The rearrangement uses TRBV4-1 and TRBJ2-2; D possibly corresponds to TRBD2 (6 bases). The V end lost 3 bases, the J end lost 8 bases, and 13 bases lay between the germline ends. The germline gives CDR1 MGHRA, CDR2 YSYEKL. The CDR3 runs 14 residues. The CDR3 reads CASSHAGKSGELFF. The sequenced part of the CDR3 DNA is TGCGCCAGCAGCCACGCGGGGAAGTCGGGGGAG.

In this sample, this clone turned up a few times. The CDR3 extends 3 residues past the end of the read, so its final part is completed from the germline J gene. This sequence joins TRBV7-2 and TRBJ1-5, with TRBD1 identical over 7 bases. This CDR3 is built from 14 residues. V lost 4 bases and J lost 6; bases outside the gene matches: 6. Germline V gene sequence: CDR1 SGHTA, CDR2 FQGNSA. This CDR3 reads CASSSLQGSQPQHF. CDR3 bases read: TGTGCCAGCAGCTCGCTACAGGGGAGTCAGCCC. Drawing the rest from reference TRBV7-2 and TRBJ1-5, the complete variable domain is GAGVSQSPSNKVTEKGKDVELRCDPISGHTALYWYRQSLGQGLEFLIYFQGNSAPDKSGLPSDRFSAERTGGSVSTLTIQRTQQEDSAVYLCASSSLQGSQPQHFGDGTRLSIL.

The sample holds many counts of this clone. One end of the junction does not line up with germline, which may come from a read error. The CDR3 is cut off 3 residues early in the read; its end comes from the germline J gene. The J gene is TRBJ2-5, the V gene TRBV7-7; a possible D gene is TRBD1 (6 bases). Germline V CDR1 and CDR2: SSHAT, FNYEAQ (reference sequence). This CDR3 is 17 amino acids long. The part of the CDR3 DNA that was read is TGTGCTAGCAGCTGGGGCGCGACAGGACGGTCCCAAGAGACC. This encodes CASSWGATGRSQET. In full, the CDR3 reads CASSWGATGRSQETQYF.

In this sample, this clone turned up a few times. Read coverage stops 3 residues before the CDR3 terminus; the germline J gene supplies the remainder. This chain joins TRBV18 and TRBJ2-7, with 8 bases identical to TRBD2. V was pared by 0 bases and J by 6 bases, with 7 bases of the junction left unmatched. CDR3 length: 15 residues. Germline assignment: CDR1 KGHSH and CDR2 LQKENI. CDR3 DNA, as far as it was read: TGTGCCAGCTCACCACCCCTAGCGGGCGGTGCCGAG. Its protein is CASSPPLAGGAE. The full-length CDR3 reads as CASSPPLAGGAEQYF.